This T cell receptor beta chain was observed in a study of PD-1 blockade in classical Hodgkin lymphoma. Study-level information: Patients got intravenous nivolumab 3 mg/kg every 2 weeks. Study-wide results and caveats: Patients with a complete response exhibited baseline diversity comparable to newly diagnosed patients. In CD4+ cells, TCR diversity went up significantly by C4D1, but in CD8+ cells it did not.

The method was immunoSEQ multiplex PCR; TCRdb's version includes in-frame clones alone and lacks a portion of them. The sample lists about 13,000 clones; 92% were seen once. The ends lost 5 bases at V and 3 bases at J; junction bases unmatched: 4. Germline V CDR1 and CDR2: SGHVS, FNYEAQ. This CDR3 contains 14 residues. Relapse was seen in all patients after autologous stem cell transplantation, and brentuximab vedotin exposure was variable. Note on this clone: Its antigen is still unknown.

This chain uses TRBV7-6 with TRBJ1-5; 7 bases are shared with TRBD1. The source of this sequence is a human donor with classical Hodgkin lymphoma. The sample in question was peripheral blood mononuclear cells (PBMCs), obtained at baseline. CDR3 bases: TGTGCCAGCAGCCCTGGACAGGTCAATCAGCCCCAGCATTTT. This encodes CASSPGQVNQPQHF.